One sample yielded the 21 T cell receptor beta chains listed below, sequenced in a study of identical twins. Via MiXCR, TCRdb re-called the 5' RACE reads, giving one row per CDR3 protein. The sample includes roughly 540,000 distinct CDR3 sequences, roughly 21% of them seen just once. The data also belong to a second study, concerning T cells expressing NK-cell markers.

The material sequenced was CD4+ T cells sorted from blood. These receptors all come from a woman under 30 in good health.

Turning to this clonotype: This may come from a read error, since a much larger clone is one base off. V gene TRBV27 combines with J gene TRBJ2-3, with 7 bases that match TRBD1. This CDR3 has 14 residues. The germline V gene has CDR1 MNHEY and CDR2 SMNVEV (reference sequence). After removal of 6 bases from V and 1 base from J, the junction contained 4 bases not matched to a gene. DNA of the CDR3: TGTGCCAGCAGCTCGGGACAGCGCACAGATACGCAGTATTTT. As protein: CASSSGQRTDTQYF.

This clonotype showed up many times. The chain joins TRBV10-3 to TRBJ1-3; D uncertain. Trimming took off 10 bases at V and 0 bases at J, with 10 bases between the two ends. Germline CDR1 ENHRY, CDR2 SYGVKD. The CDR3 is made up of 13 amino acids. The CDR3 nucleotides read TGTGCCACACAGCTGGGCTCTGGAAACACCATATATTTT. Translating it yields CATQLGSGNTIYF.

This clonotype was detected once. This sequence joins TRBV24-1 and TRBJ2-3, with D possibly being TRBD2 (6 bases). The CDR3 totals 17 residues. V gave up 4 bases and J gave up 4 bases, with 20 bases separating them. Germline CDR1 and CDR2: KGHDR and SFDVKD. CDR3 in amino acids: CATSDGASVWGSDTQYF. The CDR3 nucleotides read TGTGCCACCAGTGACGGCGCTAGCGTGTGGGGGTCAGATACGCAGTATTTT.

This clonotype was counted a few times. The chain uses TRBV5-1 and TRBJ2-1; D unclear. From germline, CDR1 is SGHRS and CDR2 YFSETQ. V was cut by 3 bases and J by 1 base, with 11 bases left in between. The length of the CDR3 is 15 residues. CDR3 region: CASSSSGNSYNEQFF. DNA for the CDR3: TGCGCCAGCAGCTCGTCAGGTAATTCCTACAATGAGCAGTTCTTC.

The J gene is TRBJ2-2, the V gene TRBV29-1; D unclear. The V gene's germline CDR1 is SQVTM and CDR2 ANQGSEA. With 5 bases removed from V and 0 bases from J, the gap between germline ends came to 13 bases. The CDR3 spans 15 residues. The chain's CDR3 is CSVMVGVANTGELFF. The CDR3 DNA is TGCAGCGTTATGGTAGGAGTTGCGAACACCGGGGAGCTGTTTTTT.

The CDR3 DNA reads as TGCAGTGCTAGCTGGGGGTTGGGCACTGAAGCTTTCTTT. Its translation: CSASWGLGTEAFF. The J gene is TRBJ1-1, the V gene TRBV20-1; the D gene is possibly TRBD1 (5 bases). CDR3 size: 13 residues. Germline V gene data show CDR1 as DFQATT and CDR2 as SNEGSKA (reference sequence). Trimming shortened V by 3 bases and J by 4 bases, and 12 bases separated the two germline ends.

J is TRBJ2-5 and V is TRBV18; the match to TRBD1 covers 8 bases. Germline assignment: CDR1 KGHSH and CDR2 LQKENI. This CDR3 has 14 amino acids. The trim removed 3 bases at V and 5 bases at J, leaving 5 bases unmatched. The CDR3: CASSPRQGTETQYF. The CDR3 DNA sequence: TGTGCCAGCTCACCGAGACAGGGGACGGAGACCCAGTACTTC.

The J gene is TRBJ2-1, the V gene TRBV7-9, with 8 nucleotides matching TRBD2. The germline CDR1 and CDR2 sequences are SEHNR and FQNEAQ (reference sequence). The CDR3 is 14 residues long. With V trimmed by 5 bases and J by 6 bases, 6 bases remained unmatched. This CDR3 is CASSRGLVFNEQFF. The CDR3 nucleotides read TGTGCCAGCAGCCGGGGACTAGTATTCAATGAGCAGTTCTTC.

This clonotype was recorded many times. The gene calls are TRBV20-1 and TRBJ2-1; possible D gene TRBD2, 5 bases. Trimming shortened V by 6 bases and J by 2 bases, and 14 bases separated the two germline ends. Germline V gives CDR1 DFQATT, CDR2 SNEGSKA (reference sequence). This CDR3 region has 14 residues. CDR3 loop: CSATPTAAYNEQFF. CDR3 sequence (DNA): TGCAGTGCCACCCCCACAGCGGCCTACAATGAGCAGTTCTTC.

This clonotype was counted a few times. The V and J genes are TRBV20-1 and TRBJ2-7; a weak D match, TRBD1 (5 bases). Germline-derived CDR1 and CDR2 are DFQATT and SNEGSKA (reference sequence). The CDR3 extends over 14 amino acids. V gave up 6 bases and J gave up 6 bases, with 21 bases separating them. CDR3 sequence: CSAPWGSPLSEQYF. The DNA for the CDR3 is TGCAGTGCCCCGTGGGGCAGTCCCCTTTCCGAGCAGTACTTC.

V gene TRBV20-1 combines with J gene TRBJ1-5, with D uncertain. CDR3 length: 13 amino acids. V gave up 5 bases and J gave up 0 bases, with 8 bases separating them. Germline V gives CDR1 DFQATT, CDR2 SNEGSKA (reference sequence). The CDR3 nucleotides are TGCAGTGCTTCTAGGGTTAGCAATCAGCCCCAGCATTTT. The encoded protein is CSASRVSNQPQHF.

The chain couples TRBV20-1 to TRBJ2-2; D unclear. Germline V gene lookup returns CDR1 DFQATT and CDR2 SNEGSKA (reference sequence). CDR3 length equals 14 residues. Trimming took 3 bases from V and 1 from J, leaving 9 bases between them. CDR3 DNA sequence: TGCAGTGCTAGCAATAACCTGAACACCGGGGAGCTGTTTTTT. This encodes CSASNNLNTGELFF.

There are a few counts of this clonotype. Here the CDR3 DNA reads TGTGCCAGCAGTCCGGACAGTAGTCGCACCTATGGCTACACCTTC. Translating gives CASSPDSSRTYGYTF. The J gene is TRBJ1-2, the V gene TRBV9; a weak D match, TRBD1 (6 bases). Germline V gene sequence: CDR1 SGDLS, CDR2 YYNGEE. The CDR3 length is 15 residues. V was shortened by 5 bases and J by 4 bases, with 18 bases between the two germline ends.

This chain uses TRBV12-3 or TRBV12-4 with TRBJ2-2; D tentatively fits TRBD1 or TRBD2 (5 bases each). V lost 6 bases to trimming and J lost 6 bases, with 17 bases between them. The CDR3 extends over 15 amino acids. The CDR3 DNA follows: TGTGCCAGCAGAGAACCGGGACCGGCGGCCGGGGAGCTGTTTTTT. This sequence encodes CASREPGPAAGELFF.

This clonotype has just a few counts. In DNA form, the CDR3 reads TGTGCCAGCAGCTTAAAAGCGGGGGCCAACGAGCAGTACTTC. Encoded protein: CASSLKAGANEQYF. The chain uses TRBV7-2 and TRBJ2-7, with 8 bases aligning to TRBD2. V gave up 2 bases and J gave up 5 bases; unmatched junction bases: 5. The CDR3 has 14 residues. Germline V CDR1 and CDR2: SGHTA, FQGNSA.

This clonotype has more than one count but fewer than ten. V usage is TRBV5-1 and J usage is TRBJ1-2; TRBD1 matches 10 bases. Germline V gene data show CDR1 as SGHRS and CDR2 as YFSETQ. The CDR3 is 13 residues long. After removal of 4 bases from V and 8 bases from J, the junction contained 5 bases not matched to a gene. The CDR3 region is CASSHGTGEGYTF. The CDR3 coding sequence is TGCGCCAGCAGCCACGGGACAGGGGAAGGCTACACCTTC.

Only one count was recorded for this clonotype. The CDR3 DNA is TGTGCCAGCAGGGACAGGGTCAGTAATGGCTACACCTTC. Translation: CASRDRVSNGYTF. This chain links TRBV27 with TRBJ1-2; 8 bases fit TRBD1. The CDR3 is 13 amino acids. Germline CDR1 reads MNHEY; CDR2 reads SMNVEV (reference sequence). Unmatched junction bases numbered 6, after V lost 6 bases and J lost 6 bases.

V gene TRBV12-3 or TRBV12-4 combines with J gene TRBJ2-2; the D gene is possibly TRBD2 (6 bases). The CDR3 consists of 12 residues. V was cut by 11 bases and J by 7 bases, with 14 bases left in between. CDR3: CAGRLVLGELFF. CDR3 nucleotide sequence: TGTGCCGGGAGACTAGTTCTCGGGGAGCTGTTTTTT.

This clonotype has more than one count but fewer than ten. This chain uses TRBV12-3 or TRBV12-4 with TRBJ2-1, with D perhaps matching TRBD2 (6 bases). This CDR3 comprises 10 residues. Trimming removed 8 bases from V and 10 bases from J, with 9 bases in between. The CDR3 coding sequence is TGTGCCAGCGGGAGGAAGGAGCAGTTCTTC. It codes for CASGRKEQFF.

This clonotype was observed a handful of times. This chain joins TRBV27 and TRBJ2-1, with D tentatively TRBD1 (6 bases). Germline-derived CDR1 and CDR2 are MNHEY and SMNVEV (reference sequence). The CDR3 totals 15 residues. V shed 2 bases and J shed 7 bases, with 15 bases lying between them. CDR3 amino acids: CASSLGQGRRNEQFF. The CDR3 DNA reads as TGTGCCAGCAGTTTAGGCCAGGGGCGTCGAAATGAGCAGTTCTTC.

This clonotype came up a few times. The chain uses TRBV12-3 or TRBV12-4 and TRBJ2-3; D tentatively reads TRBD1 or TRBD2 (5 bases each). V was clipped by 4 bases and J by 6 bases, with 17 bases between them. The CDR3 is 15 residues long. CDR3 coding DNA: TGTGCCAGCAGTTACCGGGACGGACCAGTTGATACGCAGTATTTT. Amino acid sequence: CASSYRDGPVDTQYF.